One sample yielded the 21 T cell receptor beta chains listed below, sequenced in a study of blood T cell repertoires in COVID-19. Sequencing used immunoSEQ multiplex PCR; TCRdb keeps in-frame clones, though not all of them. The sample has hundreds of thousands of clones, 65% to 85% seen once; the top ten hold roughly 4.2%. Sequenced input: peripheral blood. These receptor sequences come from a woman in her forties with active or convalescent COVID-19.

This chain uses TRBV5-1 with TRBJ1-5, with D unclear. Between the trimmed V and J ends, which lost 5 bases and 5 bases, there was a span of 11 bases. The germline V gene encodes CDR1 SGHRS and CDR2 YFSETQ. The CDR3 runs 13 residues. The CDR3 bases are TGCGCCAGCAGAAATTATATTGATCAGCCCCAGCATTTT. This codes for CASRNYIDQPQHF.

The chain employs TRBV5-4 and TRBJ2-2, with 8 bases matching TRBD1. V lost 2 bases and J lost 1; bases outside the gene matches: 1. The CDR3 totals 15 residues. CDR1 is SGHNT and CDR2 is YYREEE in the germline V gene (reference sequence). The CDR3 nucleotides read TGTGCCAGCAGCTTACAGGGGGTGAACACCGGGGAGCTGTTTTTT. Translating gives CASSLQGVNTGELFF.

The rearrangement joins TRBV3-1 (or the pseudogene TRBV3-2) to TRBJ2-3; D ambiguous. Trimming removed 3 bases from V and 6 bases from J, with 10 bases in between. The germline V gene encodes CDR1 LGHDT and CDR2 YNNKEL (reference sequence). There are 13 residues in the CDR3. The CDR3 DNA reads TGTGCCAGCAGCCAGAATATAGTTGATACGCAGTATTTT. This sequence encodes CASSQNIVDTQYF.

In DNA, the CDR3 is TGTGCCAGCAGTCTGGGACAGGGGGCTTCTGGGTCACCCCTCCACTTT. Amino acid sequence: CASSLGQGASGSPLHF. This chain uses TRBV27 with TRBJ1-6, with 12 nucleotides matching TRBD1. CDR1 and CDR2 (germline): MNHEY, SMNVEV (reference sequence). With 5 bases clipped from V and 10 bases from J, the junction kept 9 bases outside the gene matches. The CDR3 spans 16 residues.

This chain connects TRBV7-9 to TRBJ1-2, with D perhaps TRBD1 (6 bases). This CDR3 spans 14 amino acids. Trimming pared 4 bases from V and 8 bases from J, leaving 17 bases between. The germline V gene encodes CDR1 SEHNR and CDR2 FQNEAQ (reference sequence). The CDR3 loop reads CASSSTRGGGGYTF. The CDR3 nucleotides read TGTGCCAGCAGCTCGACACGGGGGGGCGGAGGCTACACCTTC.

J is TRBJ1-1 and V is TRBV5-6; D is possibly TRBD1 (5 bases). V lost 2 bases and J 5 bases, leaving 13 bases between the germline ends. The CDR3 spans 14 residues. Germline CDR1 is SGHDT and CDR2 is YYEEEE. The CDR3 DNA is TGTGCCAGCAGCTTTTGGACCCAGGGTACTGAAGCTTTCTTT. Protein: CASSFWTQGTEAFF.

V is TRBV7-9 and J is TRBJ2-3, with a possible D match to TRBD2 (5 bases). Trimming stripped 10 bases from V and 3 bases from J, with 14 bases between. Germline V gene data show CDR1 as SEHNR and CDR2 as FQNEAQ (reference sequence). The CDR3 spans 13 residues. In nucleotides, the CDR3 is TGTGCCACTGGTCGGGGAAGAACAGATACGCAGTATTTT. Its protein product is CATGRGRTDTQYF.

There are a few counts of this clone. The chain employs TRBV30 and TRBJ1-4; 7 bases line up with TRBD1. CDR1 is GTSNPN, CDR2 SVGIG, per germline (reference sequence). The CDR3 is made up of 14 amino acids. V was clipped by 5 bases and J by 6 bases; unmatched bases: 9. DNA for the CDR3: TGTGCCTGGGGTACAGGGGCCCTGGATGAAAAACTGTTTTTT. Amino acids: CAWGTGALDEKLFF.

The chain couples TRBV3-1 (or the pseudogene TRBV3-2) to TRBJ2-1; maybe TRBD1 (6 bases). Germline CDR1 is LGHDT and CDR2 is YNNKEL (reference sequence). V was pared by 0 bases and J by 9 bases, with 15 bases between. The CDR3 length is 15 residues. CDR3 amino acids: CASSQDRRVGGEQFF. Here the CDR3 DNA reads TGTGCCAGCAGCCAAGATAGAAGGGTAGGGGGTGAGCAGTTCTTC.

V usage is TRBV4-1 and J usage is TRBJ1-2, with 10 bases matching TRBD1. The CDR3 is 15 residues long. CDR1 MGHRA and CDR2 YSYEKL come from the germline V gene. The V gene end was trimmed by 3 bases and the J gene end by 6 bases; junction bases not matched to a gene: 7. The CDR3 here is CASSHLDRGLDGYTF. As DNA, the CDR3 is TGCGCCAGCAGCCATCTAGACAGGGGGCTCGATGGCTACACCTTC.

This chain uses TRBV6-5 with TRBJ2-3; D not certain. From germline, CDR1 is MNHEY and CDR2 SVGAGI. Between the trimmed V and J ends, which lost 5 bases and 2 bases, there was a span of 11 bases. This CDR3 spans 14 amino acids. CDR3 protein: CASSLERSTDTQYF. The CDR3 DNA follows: TGTGCCAGCAGTCTCGAGAGATCCACAGATACGCAGTATTTT.

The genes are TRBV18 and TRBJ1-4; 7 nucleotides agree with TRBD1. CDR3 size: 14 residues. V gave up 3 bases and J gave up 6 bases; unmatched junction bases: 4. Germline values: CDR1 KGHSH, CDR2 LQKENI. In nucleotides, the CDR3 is TGTGCCAGCTCACCGGAGGGACAGTATGAAAAACTGTTTTTT. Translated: CASSPEGQYEKLFF.

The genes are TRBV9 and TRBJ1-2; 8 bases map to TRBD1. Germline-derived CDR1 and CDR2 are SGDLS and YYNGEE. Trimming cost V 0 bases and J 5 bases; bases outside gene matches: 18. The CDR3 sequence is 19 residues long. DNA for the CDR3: TGTGCCAGCAGCGTAGGTCCCGTAGGCAGGGGGCAATTTGGATATGGCTACACCTTC. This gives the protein CASSVGPVGRGQFGYGYTF.

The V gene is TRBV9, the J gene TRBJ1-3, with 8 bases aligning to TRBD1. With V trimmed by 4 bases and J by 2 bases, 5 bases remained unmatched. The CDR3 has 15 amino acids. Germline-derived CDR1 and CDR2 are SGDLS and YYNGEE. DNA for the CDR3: TGTGCCAGCAGCTCGGAACAGGGGGCTGGAAACACCATATATTTT. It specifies CASSSEQGAGNTIYF.

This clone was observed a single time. CDR3 DNA sequence: TGCGCCAGCAGCTTGGATCTTTTCAATGAGCAGTTCTTC. Encoded protein: CASSLDLFNEQFF. The V gene is TRBV5-1, the J gene TRBJ2-1; D is undetermined. Trimming shortened V by 0 bases and J by 6 bases, and 7 bases separated the two germline ends. The CDR3 extends over 13 amino acids. Per germline, CDR1 SGHRS and CDR2 YFSETQ.

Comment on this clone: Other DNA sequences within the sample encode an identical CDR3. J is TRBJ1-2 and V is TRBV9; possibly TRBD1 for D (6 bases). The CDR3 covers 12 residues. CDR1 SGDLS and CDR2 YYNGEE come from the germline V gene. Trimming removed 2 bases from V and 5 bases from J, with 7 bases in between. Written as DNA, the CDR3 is TGTGCCAGCAGCGTGGACAGTTATGGCTACACCTTC. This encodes CASSVDSYGYTF.

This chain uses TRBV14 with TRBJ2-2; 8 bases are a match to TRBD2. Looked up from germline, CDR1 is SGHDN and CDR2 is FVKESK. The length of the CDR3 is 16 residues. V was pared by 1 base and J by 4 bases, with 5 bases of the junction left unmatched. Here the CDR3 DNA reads TGTGCCAGCAGCCAAGCCGGGGGGGCCCGCACCGGGGAGCTGTTTTTT. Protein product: CASSQAGGARTGELFF.

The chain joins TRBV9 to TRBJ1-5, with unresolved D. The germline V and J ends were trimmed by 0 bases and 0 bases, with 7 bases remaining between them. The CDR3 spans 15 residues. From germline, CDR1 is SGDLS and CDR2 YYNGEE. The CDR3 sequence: CASSVDPGSNQPQHF. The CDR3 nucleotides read TGTGCCAGCAGCGTAGATCCGGGTAGCAATCAGCCCCAGCATTTT. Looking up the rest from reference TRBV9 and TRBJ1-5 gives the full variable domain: DSGVTQTPKHLITATGQRVTLRCSPRSGDLSVYWYQQSLDQGLQFLIQYYNGEERAKGNILERFSAQQFPDLHSELNLSSLELGDSALYFCASSVDPGSNQPQHFGDGTRLSIL.

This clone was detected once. This CDR3 reads CSGGQGGWTGELFF. DNA of the CDR3: TGCAGCGGTGGACAGGGTGGATGGACCGGGGAGCTGTTTTTT. The chain couples TRBV29-1 to TRBJ2-2; 8 nucleotides align to TRBD1. Trimming at V came to 7 bases and at J to 5 bases, leaving 9 bases not matched to a gene. Germline CDR1 is SQVTM and CDR2 is ANQGSEA. This CDR3 is built from 14 residues.

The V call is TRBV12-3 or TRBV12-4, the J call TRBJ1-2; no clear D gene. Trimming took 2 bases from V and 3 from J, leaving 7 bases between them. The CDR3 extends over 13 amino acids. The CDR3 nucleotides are TGTGCCAGCAGTTTAAGCGGATACTATGGCTACACCTTC. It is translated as CASSLSGYYGYTF.

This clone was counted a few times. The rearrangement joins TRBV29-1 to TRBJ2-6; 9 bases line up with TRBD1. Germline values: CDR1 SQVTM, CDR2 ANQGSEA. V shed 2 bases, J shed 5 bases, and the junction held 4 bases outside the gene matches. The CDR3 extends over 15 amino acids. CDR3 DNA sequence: TGCAGCGTTGAACGGGACAGGGTTCGGGCCAACGTCCTGACTTTC. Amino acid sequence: CSVERDRVRANVLTF. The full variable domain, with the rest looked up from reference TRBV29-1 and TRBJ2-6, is SAVISQKPSRDICQRGTSLTIQCQVDSQVTMMFWYRQQPGQSLTLIATANQGSEATYESGFVIDKFPISRPNLTFSTLTVSNMSPEDSSIYLCSVERDRVRANVLTFGAGSRLTVL.